This record concerns one T cell receptor (beta chain) sequence. The target antigen is unknown. Produced via immunoSEQ multiplex PCR; TCRdb's table is partial and in-frame only. The table shows about 130,000 clones, with 87% occurring only once. Trimming left V 1 base short and J 9 bases short, with 6 bases between. The CDR3 is 12 residues long. Germline-derived CDR1 and CDR2 are MDHEN and SYDVKM. This sample stems from a study of T cell responses to AZD1222 COVID-19 vaccine. Findings and caveats of the study: Spike-wide vaccine-associated CD4 TCRs dominated at 160-218 and 743-854. Most donors were white British, females outnumbered males, and clonal diversity was possibly underestimated.

The TCR originated in an adult in good health. Source: peripheral blood, taken on day 0 of AZD1222 vaccination. The rearrangement joins TRBV28 to TRBJ2-2, with D unresolved. The CDR3 region has the DNA TGTGCCAGCAGTTTATTGGGCCGGGAGCTGTTTTTT. It encodes CASSLLGRELFF.